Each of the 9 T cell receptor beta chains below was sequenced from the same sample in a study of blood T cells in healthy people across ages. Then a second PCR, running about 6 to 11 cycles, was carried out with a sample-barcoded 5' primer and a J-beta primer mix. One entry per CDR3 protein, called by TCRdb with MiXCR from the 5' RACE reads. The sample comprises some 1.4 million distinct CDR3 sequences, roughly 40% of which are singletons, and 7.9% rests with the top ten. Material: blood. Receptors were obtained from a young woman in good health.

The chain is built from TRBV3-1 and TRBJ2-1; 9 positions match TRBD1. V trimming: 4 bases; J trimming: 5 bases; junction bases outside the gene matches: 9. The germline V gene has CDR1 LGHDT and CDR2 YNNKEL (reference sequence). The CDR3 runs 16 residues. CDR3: CASSRSSGTGNNEQFF. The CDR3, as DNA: TGTGCCAGCAGCCGGTCCAGCGGGACAGGGAACAATGAGCAGTTCTTC.

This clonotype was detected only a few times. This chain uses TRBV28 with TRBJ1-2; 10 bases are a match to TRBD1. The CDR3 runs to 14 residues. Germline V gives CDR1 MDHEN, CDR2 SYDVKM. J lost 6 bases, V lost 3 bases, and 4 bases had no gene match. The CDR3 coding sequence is TGTGCCAGCAGTTTGGGGACAGGGGATAATGGCTACACCTTC. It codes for CASSLGTGDNGYTF.

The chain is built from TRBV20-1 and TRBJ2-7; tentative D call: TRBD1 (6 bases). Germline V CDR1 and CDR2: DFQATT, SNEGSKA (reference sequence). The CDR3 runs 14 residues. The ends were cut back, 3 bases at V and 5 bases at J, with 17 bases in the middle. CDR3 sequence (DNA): TGCAGTGCTAGTAGGGGGACGGATGCCGACGAGCAGTACTTC. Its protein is CSASRGTDADEQYF.

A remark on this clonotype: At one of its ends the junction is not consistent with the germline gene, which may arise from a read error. Here the CDR3 DNA reads TGCGCCATCAGCTTGGGCAAGTACAATGAGCAGTTCTTC. It specifies CAISLGKYNEQFF. J is TRBJ2-1 and V is TRBV5-1; D unclear. In germline, CDR1 is SGHRS, CDR2 YFSETQ. This CDR3 is 13 amino acids long. The full variable domain, with the rest looked up from reference TRBV5-1 and TRBJ2-1, is KAGVTQTPRYLIKTRGQQVTLSCSPISGHRSVSWYQQTPGQGLQFLFEYFSETQRNKGNFPGRFSGRQFSNSRSEMNVSTLELGDSALYLCAISLGKYNEQFFGPGTRLTVL.

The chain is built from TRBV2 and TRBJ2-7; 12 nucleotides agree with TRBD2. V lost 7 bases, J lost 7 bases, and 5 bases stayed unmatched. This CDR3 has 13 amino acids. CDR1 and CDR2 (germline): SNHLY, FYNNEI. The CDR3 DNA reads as TGTGCCAGCACCAGACTAGCGGGAGATGAGCAGTACTTC. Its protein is CASTRLAGDEQYF.

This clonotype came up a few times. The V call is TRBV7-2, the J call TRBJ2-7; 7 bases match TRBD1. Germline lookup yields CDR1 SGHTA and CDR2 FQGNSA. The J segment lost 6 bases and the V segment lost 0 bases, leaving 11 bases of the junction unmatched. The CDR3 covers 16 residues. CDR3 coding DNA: TGTGCCAGCAGCTTAGCAGGACAGGCCGCTTTGGGCGAGCAGTACTTC. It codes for CASSLAGQAALGEQYF.

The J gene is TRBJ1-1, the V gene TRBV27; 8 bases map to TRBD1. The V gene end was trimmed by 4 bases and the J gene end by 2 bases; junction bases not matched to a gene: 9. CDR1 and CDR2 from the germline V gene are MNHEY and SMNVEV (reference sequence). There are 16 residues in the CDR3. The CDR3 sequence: CASSSRQGLSNTEAFF. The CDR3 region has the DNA TGTGCCAGCAGTTCGCGACAGGGGCTCAGTAACACTGAAGCTTTCTTT.

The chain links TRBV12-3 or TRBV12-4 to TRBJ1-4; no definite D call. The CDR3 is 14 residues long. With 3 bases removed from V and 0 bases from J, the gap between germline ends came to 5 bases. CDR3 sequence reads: CASSLAPTNEKLFF. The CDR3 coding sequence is TGTGCCAGCAGTTTGGCGCCAACTAATGAAAAACTGTTTTTT.

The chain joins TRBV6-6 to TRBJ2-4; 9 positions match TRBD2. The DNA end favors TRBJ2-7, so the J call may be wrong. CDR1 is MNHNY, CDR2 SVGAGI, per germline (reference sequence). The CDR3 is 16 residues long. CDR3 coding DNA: TGTGCCAGCCGGTCGGATATTATGACTAGCGGTTACGAGCAGTACTTC. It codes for CASRSDIMTSGYEQYF.